The 26 T cell receptor beta chains below all came from one sample that was sequenced in a study of cytomegalovirus exposure and HLA in healthy donors. Vbeta (60) and Jbeta (13) primers were used in the PCR. Libraries were prepared by immunoSEQ multiplex PCR; TCRdb keeps only in-frame clonotypes and omits some of them. The repertoire holds fewer than 200,000 clones, with 70% to 80% as singletons. The sequencing input was PBMCs. The receptors derive from a female donor in good health and CMV-seronegative.

V gene TRBV6-5 combines with J gene TRBJ1-3; D remains ambiguous. There are 13 residues in the CDR3. Per the germline V gene, CDR1 is MNHEY and CDR2 is SVGAGI. The V end was cut by 8 bases, the J end by 2 bases, with 10 bases between. The CDR3 DNA sequence: TGTGCCAGCCGCACACAAACTGGAAACACCATATATTTT. It yields the protein CASRTQTGNTIYF.

The chain couples TRBV19 to TRBJ1-2; 9 bases match TRBD1. Germline CDR1 LNHDA, CDR2 SQIVND (reference sequence). V trimming: 9 bases; J trimming: 5 bases; junction bases outside the gene matches: 16. The CDR3 sequence is 16 residues long. CDR3 bases: TGTGCCAGCGGGGGACAGGGCCTCACCCATTTTTATGGCTACACCTTC. Its translation is CASGGQGLTHFYGYTF.

The chain employs TRBV27 and TRBJ1-1, with 9 bases lining up with TRBD1. The germline CDR1 and CDR2 sequences are MNHEY and SMNVEV (reference sequence). The V segment lost 4 bases and the J segment 0 bases; nucleotides outside the gene matches: 9. This CDR3 comprises 17 residues. The CDR3 reads CASSSGQGRALNTEAFF. The CDR3 DNA follows: TGTGCCAGCAGTTCCGGACAGGGGAGGGCCCTGAACACTGAAGCTTTCTTT.

The V call is TRBV19, the J call TRBJ2-1; 11 bases line up with TRBD2. J was trimmed by 2 bases and V by 5 bases; bases with no gene match: 2. From germline, CDR1 is LNHDA and CDR2 SQIVND (reference sequence). The CDR3 covers 15 residues. Here the CDR3 reads CASSVAGGAYNEQFF. CDR3 bases: TGTGCCAGTAGTGTAGCGGGGGGGGCCTACAATGAGCAGTTCTTC.

The rearrangement links TRBV10-3 to TRBJ1-3; D uncertain. The V end was cut by 6 bases, the J end by 0 bases, with 9 bases between. CDR3 length: 14 residues. Germline V gene sequence: CDR1 ENHRY, CDR2 SYGVKD. This chain's CDR3 is CAISPFVSGNTIYF. CDR3 DNA: TGTGCCATCAGCCCATTTGTCTCTGGAAACACCATATATTTT.

This rearrangement joins TRBV20-1 to TRBJ2-5; D may be TRBD1 (5 bases). In germline, CDR1 is DFQATT, CDR2 SNEGSKA (reference sequence). This CDR3 is built from 11 residues. With 2 bases removed from V and 7 bases from J, the gap between germline ends came to 8 bases. In nucleotides, the CDR3 is TGCAGTGCTAGACCCCAGGGGACCCAGTACTTC. It specifies CSARPQGTQYF.

The table lists this clone with a few counts. The chain has TRBV7-9 and TRBJ2-3; no definite D call. The V gene's germline CDR1 is SEHNR and CDR2 FQNEAQ (reference sequence). V gave up 1 base and J gave up 2 bases, with 7 bases separating them. CDR3 length: 14 residues. The CDR3 loop reads CASSLDIPTDTQYF. CDR3 coding DNA: TGTGCCAGCAGCTTAGACATCCCCACAGATACGCAGTATTTT.

This clone came up once. V is TRBV6-5 and J is TRBJ1-1, with a tentative D call TRBD1 (5 bases). V was pared by 0 bases and J by 10 bases, with 15 bases between. The germline gives CDR1 MNHEY, CDR2 SVGAGI. This CDR3 is 14 amino acids long. The CDR3 reads CASSYSMARQGAFF. In nucleotides, the CDR3 is TGTGCCAGCAGTTACTCGATGGCACGTCAGGGAGCTTTCTTT.

This chain uses TRBV27 with TRBJ2-3; D is perhaps TRBD2 (6 bases). With 1 base removed from V and 3 bases from J, the gap between germline ends came to 14 bases. The CDR3 runs to 16 residues. Germline V gene lookup returns CDR1 MNHEY and CDR2 SMNVEV (reference sequence). The DNA of the CDR3 is TGTGCCAGCAGTTTATTTCAGGGACTGGGGACAGATACGCAGTATTTT. Its protein product is CASSLFQGLGTDTQYF.

The chain combines TRBV23-1 with TRBJ2-2, with 8 bases identical to TRBD1. TRBV23-1 is flagged as an ORF with uncertain function. V shed 1 base, J shed 7 bases, and the junction held 8 bases outside the gene matches. The CDR3 is 16 residues long. The CDR3 sequence is CASSQLHRGRHGELFF. The CDR3, as DNA: TGCGCCAGCAGTCAATTGCACAGGGGGAGGCACGGGGAGCTGTTTTTT.

This clone appeared a few times. The chain carries TRBV19 and TRBJ1-4, with 7 bases matching TRBD1. The CDR3 is 14 amino acids. With V trimmed by 9 bases and J by 2 bases, 6 bases remained unmatched. The germline gives CDR1 LNHDA, CDR2 SQIVND (reference sequence). DNA for the CDR3: TGTGCCAGGTTTCCGGGACAGACTAATGAAAAACTGTTTTTT. This sequence encodes CARFPGQTNEKLFF.

CDR3 amino acids: CASSPRLAGGEQETQYF. CDR3 DNA sequence: TGTGCCAGCAGCCCCCGACTAGCGGGAGGCGAGCAAGAGACCCAGTACTTC. The chain is built from TRBV7-2 and TRBJ2-5; 13 bases fit TRBD2. Germline V gene data show CDR1 as SGHTA and CDR2 as FQGNSA. Unmatched junction bases numbered 8, after V lost 5 bases and J lost 2 bases. This CDR3 has 17 residues.

The chain is built from TRBV19 and TRBJ2-7, with D maybe TRBD2 (6 bases). This CDR3 comprises 12 residues. CDR1 LNHDA and CDR2 SQIVND come from the germline V gene (reference sequence). V was pared by 10 bases and J by 4 bases, with 14 bases between. Here the CDR3 reads CATGDDFYEQYF. The CDR3 DNA follows: TGTGCCACGGGAGATGATTTTTACGAGCAGTACTTC.

This clone was seen once. The J gene is TRBJ1-5, the V gene TRBV10-3; D unclear. V was pared by 0 bases and J by 1 base, with 19 bases between. The CDR3 is 19 amino acids. The V gene's germline CDR1 is ENHRY and CDR2 SYGVKD. The CDR3 coding sequence is TGTGCCATCAGTGAGTCGGACTTGGGCCGTGAAGGGAGCAATCAGCCCCAGCATTTT. As protein: CAISESDLGREGSNQPQHF.

This clone was observed a handful of times. V is TRBV5-4 and J is TRBJ1-1; no reliable D call. CDR3 length equals 14 residues. The ends were cut back, 5 bases at V and 1 base at J, with 12 bases in the middle. CDR1 and CDR2 from the germline V gene are SGHNT and YYREEE (reference sequence). The CDR3 loop reads CASSRGIGNTEAFF. The CDR3 DNA follows: TGTGCCAGCAGTCGAGGGATCGGGAACACTGAAGCTTTCTTT.

This chain links TRBV18 with TRBJ2-5, with D possibly being TRBD1 (5 bases). V was trimmed by 3 bases and J by 3 bases, leaving 14 bases between them. In germline, CDR1 is KGHSH, CDR2 LQKENI. The CDR3 runs 15 residues. As DNA, the CDR3 is TGTGCCAGCTCACCGCAGGGCCTTAGCAAAGAGACCCAGTACTTC. Encoded protein: CASSPQGLSKETQYF.

The chain couples TRBV7-2 to TRBJ2-7; D possibly corresponds to TRBD1 (5 bases). Germline CDR1 reads SGHTA; CDR2 reads FQGNSA. This CDR3 spans 13 amino acids. V lost 5 bases and J 7 bases, leaving 15 bases between the germline ends. In DNA form, the CDR3 reads TGTGCCAGCAGCCTCTCGGGCCAGGGAGAGCAGTACTTC. Translation: CASSLSGQGEQYF.

The chain joins TRBV9 to TRBJ1-1, with TRBD1 identical over 8 bases. Per the germline V gene, CDR1 is SGDLS and CDR2 is YYNGEE. The CDR3 spans 18 residues. V gave up 0 bases and J gave up 0 bases; unmatched junction bases: 10. In DNA, the CDR3 is TGTGCCAGCAGCGTAGACGTTACAGGGGGTGGCATGAACACTGAAGCTTTCTTT. Residues: CASSVDVTGGGMNTEAFF. The full variable domain, completed using reference TRBV9 and TRBJ1-1, is DSGVTQTPKHLITATGQRVTLRCSPRSGDLSVYWYQQSLDQGLQFLIQYYNGEERAKGNILERFSAQQFPDLHSELNLSSLELGDSALYFCASSVDVTGGGMNTEAFFGQGTRLTVV.

The chain links TRBV13 to TRBJ2-1; 10 nucleotides line up with TRBD2. Germline V gives CDR1 PRHDT, CDR2 FYEKMQ (reference sequence). V gave up 1 base and J gave up 9 bases; unmatched junction bases: 15. The CDR3 is 18 amino acids. The CDR3 coding sequence is TGTGCCAGCAGCTTAGAGGCTAGCGGGGGAACCCGGCGCAGTGAGCAGTTCTTC. Its protein is CASSLEASGGTRRSEQFF.

The chain joins TRBV6-5 to TRBJ1-2; 9 positions agree with TRBD1. The V gene's germline CDR1 is MNHEY and CDR2 SVGAGI. This CDR3 region has 14 residues. V lost 6 bases to trimming and J lost 6 bases; unmatched junction nucleotides: 8. The CDR3: CASRLLGQGDGYTF. The CDR3 region has the DNA TGTGCCAGCAGACTGCTGGGACAGGGAGATGGCTACACCTTC.

The rearrangement uses TRBV10-3 and TRBJ2-5; 7 bases are a match to TRBD2. Germline values: CDR1 ENHRY, CDR2 SYGVKD. The CDR3 totals 14 residues. V gave up 6 bases and J gave up 2 bases; unmatched junction bases: 6. This CDR3 reads CAISVAGGQETQYF. CDR3 DNA: TGTGCCATCAGCGTAGCGGGTGGGCAAGAGACCCAGTACTTC.

V and J are TRBV4-3 and TRBJ2-1; tentative D call: TRBD2 (5 bases). V was pared by 6 bases and J by 0 bases, with 12 bases between. Per the germline V gene, CDR1 is LGHNA and CDR2 is YSLEER. This CDR3 is 15 amino acids long. The CDR3 is CASSSSPGSYNEQFF. The CDR3 bases are TGCGCCAGCAGTTCTAGCCCAGGCTCCTACAATGAGCAGTTCTTC.

The chain recombines TRBV5-1 with TRBJ2-1; 7 bases fit TRBD2. Germline-derived CDR1 and CDR2 are SGHRS and YFSETQ. The CDR3 spans 16 residues. Unmatched junction bases numbered 9, after V lost 6 bases and J lost 0 bases. CDR3: CASTNTGGSSYNEQFF. The CDR3 coding sequence is TGCGCCAGCACTAACACGGGCGGGAGCTCCTACAATGAGCAGTTCTTC.

The rearrangement links TRBV5-6 to TRBJ1-2, with D uncertain. Trimming took 0 bases from V and 3 from J, leaving 12 bases between them. The CDR3 loop spans 15 amino acids. Germline V gives CDR1 SGHDT, CDR2 YYEEEE. The CDR3 here is CASSLGAGNHYGYTF. The CDR3 DNA reads as TGTGCCAGCAGCTTGGGCGCGGGCAACCACTATGGCTACACCTTC. The full variable domain, with the rest looked up from reference TRBV5-6 and TRBJ1-2, is DAGVTQSPTHLIKTRGQQVTLRCSPKSGHDTVSWYQQALGQGPQFIFQYYEEEERQRGNFPDRFSGHQFPNYSSELNVNALLLGDSALYLCASSLGAGNHYGYTFGSGTRLTVV.

This clone has just one count. The chain uses TRBV13 and TRBJ2-4, with D possibly being TRBD1 (6 bases). The CDR3 is made up of 16 amino acids. Germline V lookup: CDR1 PRHDT, CDR2 FYEKMQ (reference sequence). V was cut by 5 bases and J by 1 base, with 15 bases left in between. The DNA for the CDR3 is TGTGCCAGCAGCCCCAACAGGGAGAGGGCCAAAAACATTCAGTACTTC. Its translation: CASSPNRERAKNIQYF.

The chain employs TRBV7-3 and TRBJ2-3; the D gene is possibly TRBD1 (6 bases). The germline CDR1 and CDR2 sequences are SGHTA and FQGTGA. Trimming shortened V by 0 bases and J by 4 bases, and 17 bases separated the two germline ends. This CDR3 comprises 17 residues. CDR3 nucleotide sequence: TGTGCCAGCAGCTTAACGGGGGCTAGCTATTTACCAGATACGCAGTATTTT. Translation gives CASSLTGASYLPDTQYF.